Presented here are 21 T cell receptor beta chains from one specimen sequenced in a study of shared clonotypes between healthy human individuals. Clones were read by immunoSEQ multiplex PCR, and TCRdb kept only the in-frame ones, dropping some. Of some 380,000 clones detected, 90% to 98% appear once; the ten largest clones hold 0.32%. The sample comprised memory CD8+ T cells sorted from blood. Stated subset: CD45RO+ cells pooled with CCR7-negative TemRA cells. The receptors derive from a man aged 30 to 39 in good health.

This rearrangement joins TRBV30 to TRBJ1-1; unclear D gene. The CDR3 extends over 13 amino acids. With 4 bases removed from V and 0 bases from J, the gap between germline ends came to 9 bases. CDR1 and CDR2 (germline): GTSNPN, SVGIG (reference sequence). The chain's CDR3 is CAWNQGMNTEAFF. The CDR3 region has the DNA TGTGCCTGGAATCAAGGGATGAACACTGAAGCTTTCTTT.

The CDR3 sequence is CASSPIARLAGAWDEQFF. The CDR3 region has the DNA TGTGCCAGCAGCCCGATAGCCCGACTAGCGGGAGCGTGGGATGAGCAGTTCTTC. The V and J genes are TRBV11-1 and TRBJ2-1; TRBD2 aligns across 12 bases. J was trimmed by 8 bases and V by 5 bases; bases with no gene match: 16. Germline V CDR1 and CDR2: SGHAT, FQDESV (reference sequence). The CDR3 runs 18 residues. Supplemented by reference TRBV11-1 and TRBJ2-1, the full variable domain reads EAEVAQSPRYKITEKSQAVAFWCDPISGHATLYWYRQILGQGPELLVQFQDESVVDDSQLPKDRFSAERLKGVDSTLKIQPAELGDSAMYLCASSPIARLAGAWDEQFFGPGTRLTVL.

The rearrangement joins TRBV2 to TRBJ2-3; TRBD2 matches 12 bases. V lost 0 bases to trimming and J lost 3 bases; unmatched junction nucleotides: 10. Germline values: CDR1 SNHLY, CDR2 FYNNEI. The CDR3 totals 19 residues. The CDR3 region is CASSEASVASGRVTDTQYF. For the CDR3, the DNA is TGTGCCAGCAGTGAAGCGTCGGTGGCTAGCGGGAGGGTGACAGATACGCAGTATTTT.

The chain recombines TRBV5-4 with TRBJ1-4, with 7 bases fitting TRBD1. This CDR3 comprises 15 residues. CDR1 and CDR2 from the germline V gene are SGHNT and YYREEE (reference sequence). J gave up 6 bases and V 1 base, and 6 bases lay outside the gene matches. In DNA, the CDR3 is TGTGCCAGCAGCTTGAACCGACAGGGTGATGAAAAACTGTTTTTT. It translates to CASSLNRQGDEKLFF.

The chain recombines TRBV5-6 with TRBJ1-2, with D maybe TRBD1 (5 bases). Trimming cost V 2 bases and J 0 bases, with 14 bases left between them. Germline V gene sequence: CDR1 SGHDT, CDR2 YYEEEE. The CDR3 is made up of 16 amino acids. The chain's CDR3 is CASSFSVLTANYGYTF. CDR3 DNA sequence: TGTGCCAGCAGCTTTTCCGTCTTGACAGCTAACTATGGCTACACCTTC.

Details on this clone: Other nucleotide sequences from this sample produce the same CDR3. This chain uses TRBV6-5 with TRBJ2-2; D unclear. The CDR3 extends over 13 amino acids. With 0 bases removed from V and 4 bases from J, the gap between germline ends came to 3 bases. Germline lookup yields CDR1 MNHEY and CDR2 SVGAGI. CDR3 DNA sequence: TGTGCCAGCAGTTACTCCACCACCGGGGAGCTGTTTTTT. Translated, it gives CASSYSTTGELFF.

This clone was seen a handful of times. V gene TRBV29-1 combines with J gene TRBJ1-1, with unresolved D. This CDR3 contains 10 residues. Germline values: CDR1 SQVTM, CDR2 ANQGSEA. The V end was cut by 7 bases, the J end by 1 base, with 4 bases between. CDR3 loop: CSGQNTEAFF. The CDR3 DNA sequence: TGCAGCGGACAGAACACTGAAGCTTTCTTT.

The J gene is TRBJ2-7, the V gene TRBV5-1; D gene uncertain. Trimming cost V 0 bases and J 4 bases, with 14 bases left between them. CDR1 SGHRS and CDR2 YFSETQ come from the germline V gene. The CDR3 runs to 15 residues. CDR3 DNA sequence: TGCGCCAGCAGCTTGGGTAGTGTCTCATCGTACGAGCAGTACTTC. It specifies CASSLGSVSSYEQYF.

This chain links TRBV28 with TRBJ2-7; 10 nucleotides match TRBD2. V lost 6 bases, J lost 5 bases, and 7 bases stayed unmatched. The CDR3 is made up of 14 amino acids. Looked up from germline, CDR1 is MDHEN and CDR2 is SYDVKM. CDR3 sequence: CASSLAGAIDEQYF. DNA of the CDR3: TGTGCCAGCAGCCTAGCGGGAGCTATCGACGAGCAGTACTTC.

This clone appeared once. The rearrangement joins TRBV2 to TRBJ2-5; a possible D gene is TRBD1 (6 bases). Deletions cut 7 bases from V and 4 bases from J, with 13 bases between. Looked up from germline, CDR1 is SNHLY and CDR2 is FYNNEI. This CDR3 is built from 13 residues. The CDR3 DNA is TGTGCCAGCACCCGTTACAGGGCAGAGACCCAGTACTTC. Encoded protein: CASTRYRAETQYF.

V usage is TRBV19 and J usage is TRBJ1-2; tentative D call: TRBD1 (6 bases). CDR3 size: 13 residues. Germline V gene lookup returns CDR1 LNHDA and CDR2 SQIVND (reference sequence). Trimming stripped 3 bases from V and 6 bases from J, with 11 bases between. CDR3 protein: CASSMAGVNGYTF. In DNA, the CDR3 is TGTGCCAGTAGTATGGCAGGGGTCAATGGCTACACCTTC. The entire variable domain, with the rest obtained from reference TRBV19 and TRBJ1-2, is as follows: DGGITQSPKYLFRKEGQNVTLSCEQNLNHDAMYWYRQDPGQGLRLIYYSQIVNDFQKGDIAEGYSVSREKKESFPLTVTSAQKNPTAFYLCASSMAGVNGYTFGSGTRLTVV.

J is TRBJ1-5 and V is TRBV5-1; no firm D call. V lost 2 bases and J 0 bases, leaving 9 bases between the germline ends. This CDR3 is built from 15 residues. Germline V gives CDR1 SGHRS, CDR2 YFSETQ. CDR3 DNA sequence: TGCGCCAGCAGCTTATCGGGCATTAGCAATCAGCCCCAGCATTTT. Encoded protein: CASSLSGISNQPQHF.

This chain links TRBV2 with TRBJ1-1; D might be TRBD1 (5 bases). Looked up from germline, CDR1 is SNHLY and CDR2 is FYNNEI. The germline V and J ends were trimmed by 7 bases and 5 bases, with 8 bases remaining between them. This CDR3 has 11 residues. The CDR3, as DNA: TGTGCCAGCAAAGGGGTGACTGAAGCTTTCTTT. Amino acids: CASKGVTEAFF.

The chain joins TRBV10-2 to TRBJ2-2; D remains ambiguous. Looked up from germline, CDR1 is WSHSY and CDR2 is SAAADI. V dropped 6 bases and J dropped 2 bases, with 10 bases sitting between them. The CDR3 loop spans 14 amino acids. CDR3 sequence: CASRSLGNTGELFF. The CDR3 DNA reads as TGCGCCAGCAGGAGTTTGGGTAACACCGGGGAGCTGTTTTTT.

About this clone itself: This same CDR3 is encoded by further DNA sequences in the sample. The rearrangement links TRBV28 to TRBJ2-1; D remains unclear. The V end lost 2 bases, the J end lost 7 bases, and 6 bases lay between the germline ends. The germline gives CDR1 MDHEN, CDR2 SYDVKM. This CDR3 comprises 12 residues. The chain's CDR3 is CASSLVGNEQFF. As DNA, the CDR3 is TGTGCCAGCAGTTTAGTGGGTAATGAGCAGTTCTTC.

The chain joins TRBV28 to TRBJ2-7; D is unclear. Between the trimmed V and J ends, which lost 5 bases and 2 bases, there was a span of 13 bases. Germline CDR1 MDHEN, CDR2 SYDVKM. The CDR3 covers 14 residues. CDR3 amino acids: CASSDPGVTYEQYF. The CDR3 DNA sequence: TGTGCCAGCAGTGACCCAGGTGTCACCTACGAGCAGTACTTC. Full variable domain (outside the CDR3, taken from reference TRBV28 and TRBJ2-7): DVKVTQSSRYLVKRTGEKVFLECVQDMDHENMFWYRQDPGLGLRLIYFSYDVKMKEKGDIPEGYSVSREKKERFSLILESASTNQTSMYLCASSDPGVTYEQYFGPGTRLTVT.

The chain links TRBV5-1 to TRBJ2-5; 13 bases agree with TRBD2. Germline V gene data show CDR1 as SGHRS and CDR2 as YFSETQ. V lost 4 bases and J lost 5; bases outside the gene matches: 8. The CDR3 consists of 16 residues. DNA for the CDR3: TGCGCCAGCAGCGGCGGACTAGCGGGAGCATGGGAGACCCAGTACTTC. Translated, it gives CASSGGLAGAWETQYF.

This sequence joins TRBV7-9 and TRBJ1-6; 7 bases are shared with TRBD1. Germline-derived CDR1 and CDR2 are SEHNR and FQNEAQ (reference sequence). The CDR3 covers 14 residues. The V segment lost 4 bases and the J segment 6 bases; nucleotides outside the gene matches: 3. Written as DNA, the CDR3 is TGTGCCAGCAGCTCGGGACAGCTTAATTCACCCCTCCACTTT. Residues: CASSSGQLNSPLHF.

This clone showed up just once. V usage is TRBV14 and J usage is TRBJ1-2; tentative D call: TRBD1 (6 bases). CDR3 length equals 13 residues. The ends were cut back, 7 bases at V and 1 base at J, with 10 bases in the middle. Germline loops: CDR1 SGHDN, CDR2 FVKESK. CDR3 in DNA: TGTGCCAGCACGACAGGATTTAACTATGGCTACACCTTC. This gives the protein CASTTGFNYGYTF.

This clone occurred once. V is TRBV9 and J is TRBJ2-1, with 13 bases matching TRBD2. There are 16 residues in the CDR3. CDR1 is SGDLS, CDR2 YYNGEE, per germline. V lost 3 bases and J lost 4; bases outside the gene matches: 4. CDR3 in amino acids: CASSAQLAGGYNEQFF. The CDR3 coding sequence is TGTGCCAGCAGCGCACAACTAGCGGGAGGGTACAATGAGCAGTTCTTC.

The chain combines TRBV5-1 with TRBJ2-7; 7 bases agree with TRBD1. Trimming at V came to 5 bases and at J to 0 bases, leaving 8 bases not matched to a gene. Germline assignment: CDR1 SGHRS and CDR2 YFSETQ. This CDR3 has 15 amino acids. DNA of the CDR3: TGCGCCAGCAGAAAGGGGGCAACGGACTCCTACGAGCAGTACTTC. Protein sequence: CASRKGATDSYEQYF.